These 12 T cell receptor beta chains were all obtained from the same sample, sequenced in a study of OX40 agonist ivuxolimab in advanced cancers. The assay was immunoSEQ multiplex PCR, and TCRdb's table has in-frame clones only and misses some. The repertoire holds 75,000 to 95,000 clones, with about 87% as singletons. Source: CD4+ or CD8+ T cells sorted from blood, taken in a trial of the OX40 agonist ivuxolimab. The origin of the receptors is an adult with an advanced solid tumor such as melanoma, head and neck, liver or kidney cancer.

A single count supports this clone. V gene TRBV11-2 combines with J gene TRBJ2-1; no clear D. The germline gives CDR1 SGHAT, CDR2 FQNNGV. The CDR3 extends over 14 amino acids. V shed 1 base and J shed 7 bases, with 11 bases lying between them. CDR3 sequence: CASSLALPTNEQFF. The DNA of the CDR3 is TGTGCCAGCAGCTTAGCCCTCCCCACTAATGAGCAGTTCTTC.

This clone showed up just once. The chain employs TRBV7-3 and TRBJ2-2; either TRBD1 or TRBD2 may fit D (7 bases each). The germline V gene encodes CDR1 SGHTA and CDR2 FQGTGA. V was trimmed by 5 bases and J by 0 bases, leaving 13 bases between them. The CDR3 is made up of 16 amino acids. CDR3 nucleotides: TGTGCCAGCAGCCTGGGGGGGACAGCGAACACCGGGGAGCTGTTTTTT. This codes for CASSLGGTANTGELFF. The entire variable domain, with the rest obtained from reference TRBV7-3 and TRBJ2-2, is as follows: GAGVSQTPSNKVTEKGKYVELRCDPISGHTALYWYRQSLGQGPEFLIYFQGTGAADDSGLPNDRFFAVRPEGSVSTLKIQRTERGDSAVYLCASSLGGTANTGELFFGEGSRLTVL.

The CDR3 sequence: CASSLLDFSTDTQYF. In DNA form, the CDR3 reads TGTGCCAGCAGCTTATTGGACTTTTCCACAGATACGCAGTATTTT. This chain joins TRBV7-2 and TRBJ2-3; weak D call: TRBD2 (5 bases). Per the germline V gene, CDR1 is SGHTA and CDR2 is FQGNSA. V was pared by 2 bases and J by 2 bases, with 11 bases between. The CDR3 runs 15 residues.

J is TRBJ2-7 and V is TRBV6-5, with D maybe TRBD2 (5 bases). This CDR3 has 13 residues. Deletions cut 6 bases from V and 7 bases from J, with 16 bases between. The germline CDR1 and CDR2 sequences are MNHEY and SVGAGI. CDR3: CASRRTDAGEQYF. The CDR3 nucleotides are TGTGCCAGCAGACGGACCGACGCGGGTGAGCAGTACTTC.

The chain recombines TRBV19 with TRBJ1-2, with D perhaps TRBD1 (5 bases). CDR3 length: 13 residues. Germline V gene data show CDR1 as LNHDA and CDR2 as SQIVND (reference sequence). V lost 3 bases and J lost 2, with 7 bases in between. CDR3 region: CASSMDTNYGYTF. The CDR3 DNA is TGTGCCAGTAGTATGGACACAAACTATGGCTACACCTTC.

CDR3 residues: CASSLNQGTRREQYF. The CDR3 DNA is TGTGCCAGCAGCCTAAACCAGGGTACCCGTAGGGAGCAGTACTTC. The chain is built from TRBV14 and TRBJ2-7; possibly TRBD1 for D (5 bases). The CDR3 has 15 amino acids. Germline-derived CDR1 and CDR2 are SGHDN and FVKESK. V lost 4 bases and J lost 7, with 20 bases in between.

The CDR3 spells CASSFATDDTGYTF. Here the CDR3 DNA reads TGTGCCAGCAGCTTCGCTACGGACGATACGGGCTACACCTTC. V gene TRBV5-4 combines with J gene TRBJ1-2; D unresolved. Germline-derived CDR1 and CDR2 are SGHNT and YYREEE (reference sequence). The CDR3 runs 14 residues. V lost 2 bases and J lost 8, with 16 bases in between. Combining the CDR3 with reference TRBV5-4 and TRBJ1-2 gives the whole variable domain ETGVTQSPTHLIKTRGQQVTLRCSSQSGHNTVSWYQQALGQGPQFIFQYYREEENGRGNFPPRFSGLQFPNYSSELNVNALELDDSALYLCASSFATDDTGYTFGSGTRLTVV.

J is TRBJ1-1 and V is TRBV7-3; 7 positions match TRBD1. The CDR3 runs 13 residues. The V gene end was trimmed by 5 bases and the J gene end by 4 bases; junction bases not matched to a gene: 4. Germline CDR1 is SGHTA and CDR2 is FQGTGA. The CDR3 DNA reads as TGTGCCAGCAGCCCGAGACAGGGCACTGAAGCTTTCTTT. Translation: CASSPRQGTEAFF.

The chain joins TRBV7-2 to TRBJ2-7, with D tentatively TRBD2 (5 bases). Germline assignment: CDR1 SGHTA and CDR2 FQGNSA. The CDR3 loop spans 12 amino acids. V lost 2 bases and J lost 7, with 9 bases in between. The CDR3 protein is CASSLRTSEQYF. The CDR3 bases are TGTGCCAGCAGCTTACGGACTTCAGAGCAGTACTTC.

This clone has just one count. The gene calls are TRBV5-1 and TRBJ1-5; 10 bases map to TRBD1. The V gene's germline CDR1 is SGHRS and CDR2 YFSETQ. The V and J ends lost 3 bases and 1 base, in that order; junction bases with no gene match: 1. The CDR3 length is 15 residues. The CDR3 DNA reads TGCGCCAGCAGCTCGACAGGGGGCAGCAATCAGCCCCAGCATTTT. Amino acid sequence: CASSSTGGSNQPQHF.

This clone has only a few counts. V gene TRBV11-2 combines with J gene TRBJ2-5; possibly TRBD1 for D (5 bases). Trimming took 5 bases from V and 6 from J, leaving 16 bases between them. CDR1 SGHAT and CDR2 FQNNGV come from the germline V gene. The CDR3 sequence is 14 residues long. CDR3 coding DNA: TGTGCCAGCAGCGGGGTCGGGCAGGGCAAGACCCAGTACTTC. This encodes CASSGVGQGKTQYF.

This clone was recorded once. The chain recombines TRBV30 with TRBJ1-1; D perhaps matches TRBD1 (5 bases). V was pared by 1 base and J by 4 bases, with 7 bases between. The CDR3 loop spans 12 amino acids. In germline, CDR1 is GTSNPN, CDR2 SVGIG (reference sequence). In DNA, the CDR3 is TGTGCCTGGAGTGGGAGGGGCACTGAAGCTTTCTTT. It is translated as CAWSGRGTEAFF. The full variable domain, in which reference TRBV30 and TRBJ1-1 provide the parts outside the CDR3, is SQTIHQWPATLVQPVGSPLSLECTVEGTSNPNLYWYRQAAGRGLQLLFYSVGIGQISSEVPQNLSASRPQDRQFILSSKKLLLSDSGFYLCAWSGRGTEAFFGQGTRLTVV.